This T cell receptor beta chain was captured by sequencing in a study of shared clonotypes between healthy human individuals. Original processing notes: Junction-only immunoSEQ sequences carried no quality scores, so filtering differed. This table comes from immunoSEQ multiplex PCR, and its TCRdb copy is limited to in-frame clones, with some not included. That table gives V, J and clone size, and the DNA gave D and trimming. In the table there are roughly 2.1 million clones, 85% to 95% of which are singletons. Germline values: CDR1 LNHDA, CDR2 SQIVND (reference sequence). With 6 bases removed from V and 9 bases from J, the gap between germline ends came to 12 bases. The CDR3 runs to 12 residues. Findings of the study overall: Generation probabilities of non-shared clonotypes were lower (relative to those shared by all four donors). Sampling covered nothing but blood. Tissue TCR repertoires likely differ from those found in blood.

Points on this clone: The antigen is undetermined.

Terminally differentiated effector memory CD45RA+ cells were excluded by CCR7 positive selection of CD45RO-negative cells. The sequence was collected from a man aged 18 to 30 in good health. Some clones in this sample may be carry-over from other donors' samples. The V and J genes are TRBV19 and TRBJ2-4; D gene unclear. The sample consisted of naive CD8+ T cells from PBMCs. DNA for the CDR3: TGTGCCAGTAGAGCCGGATTGGGCATTCAGTACTTC. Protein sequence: CASRAGLGIQYF.